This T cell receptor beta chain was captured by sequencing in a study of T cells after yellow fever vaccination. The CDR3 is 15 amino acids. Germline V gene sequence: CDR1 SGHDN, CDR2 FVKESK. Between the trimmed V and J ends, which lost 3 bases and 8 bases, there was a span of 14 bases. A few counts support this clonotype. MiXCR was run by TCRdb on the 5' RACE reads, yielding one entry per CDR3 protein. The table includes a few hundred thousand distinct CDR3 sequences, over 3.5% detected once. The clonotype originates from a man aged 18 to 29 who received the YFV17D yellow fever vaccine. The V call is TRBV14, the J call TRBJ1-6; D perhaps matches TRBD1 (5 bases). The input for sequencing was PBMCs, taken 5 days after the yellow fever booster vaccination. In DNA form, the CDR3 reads TGTGCCAGCAGCCAGATGGGACCCTCGTATTCACCCCTCCACTTT. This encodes CASSQMGPSYSPLHF. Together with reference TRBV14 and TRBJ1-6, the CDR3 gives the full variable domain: EAGVTQFPSHSVIEKGQTVTLRCDPISGHDNLYWYRRVMGKEIKFLLHFVKESKQDESGMPNNRFLAERTGGTYSTLKVQPAELEDSGVYFCASSQMGPSYSPLHFGNGTRLTVT.